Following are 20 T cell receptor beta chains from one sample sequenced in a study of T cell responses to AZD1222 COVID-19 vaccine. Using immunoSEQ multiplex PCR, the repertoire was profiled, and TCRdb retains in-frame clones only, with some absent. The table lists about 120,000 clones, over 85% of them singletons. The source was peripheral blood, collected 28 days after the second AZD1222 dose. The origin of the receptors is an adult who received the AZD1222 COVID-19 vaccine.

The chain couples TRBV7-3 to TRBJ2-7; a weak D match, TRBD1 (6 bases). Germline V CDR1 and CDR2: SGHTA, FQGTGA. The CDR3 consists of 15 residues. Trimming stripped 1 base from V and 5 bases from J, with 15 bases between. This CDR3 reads CASSLMRGQPDEQYF. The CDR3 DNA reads TGTGCCAGCAGCTTAATGCGAGGACAGCCGGACGAGCAGTACTTC. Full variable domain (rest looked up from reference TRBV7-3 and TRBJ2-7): GAGVSQTPSNKVTEKGKYVELRCDPISGHTALYWYRQSLGQGPEFLIYFQGTGAADDSGLPNDRFFAVRPEGSVSTLKIQRTERGDSAVYLCASSLMRGQPDEQYFGPGTRLTVT.

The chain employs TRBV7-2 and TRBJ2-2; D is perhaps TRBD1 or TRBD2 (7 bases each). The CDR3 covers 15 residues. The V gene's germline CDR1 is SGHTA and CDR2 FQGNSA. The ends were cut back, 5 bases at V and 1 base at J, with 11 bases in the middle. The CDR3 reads CASSAGGVNTGELFF. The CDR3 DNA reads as TGTGCCAGCAGCGCAGGGGGGGTGAACACCGGGGAGCTGTTTTTT.

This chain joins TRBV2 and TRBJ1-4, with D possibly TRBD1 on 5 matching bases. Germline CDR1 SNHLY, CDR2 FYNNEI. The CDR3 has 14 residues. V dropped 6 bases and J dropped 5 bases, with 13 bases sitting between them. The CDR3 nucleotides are TGTGCCAGCAGGACCGGGACGGGGAATGAAAAACTGTTTTTT. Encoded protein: CASRTGTGNEKLFF.

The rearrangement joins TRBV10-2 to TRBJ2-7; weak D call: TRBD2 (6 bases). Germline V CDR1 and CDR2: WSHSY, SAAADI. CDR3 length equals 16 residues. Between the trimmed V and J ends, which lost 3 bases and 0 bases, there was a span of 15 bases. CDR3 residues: CASSDPGTASSYEQYF. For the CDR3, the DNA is TGCGCCAGCAGTGACCCCGGGACTGCCAGCTCCTACGAGCAGTACTTC.

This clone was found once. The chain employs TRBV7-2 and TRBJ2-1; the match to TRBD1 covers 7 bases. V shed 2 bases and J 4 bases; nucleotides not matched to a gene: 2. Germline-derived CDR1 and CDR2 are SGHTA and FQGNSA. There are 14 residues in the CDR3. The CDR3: CASSLPGQYNEQFF. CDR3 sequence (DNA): TGTGCCAGCAGCTTACCGGGACAGTACAATGAGCAGTTCTTC.

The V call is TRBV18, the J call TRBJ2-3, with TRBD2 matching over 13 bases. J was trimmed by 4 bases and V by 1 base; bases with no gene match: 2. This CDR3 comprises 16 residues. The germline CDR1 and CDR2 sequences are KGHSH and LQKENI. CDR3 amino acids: CASSPLTSGGADTQYF. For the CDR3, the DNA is TGTGCCAGCTCACCACTTACTAGCGGGGGGGCAGATACGCAGTATTTT.

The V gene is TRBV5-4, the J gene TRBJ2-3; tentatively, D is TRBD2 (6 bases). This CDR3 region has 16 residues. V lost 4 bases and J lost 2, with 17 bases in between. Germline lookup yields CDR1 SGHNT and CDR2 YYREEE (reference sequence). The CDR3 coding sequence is TGTGCCAGCAGCCCGGGACTGGCAAGAATCACAGATACGCAGTATTTT. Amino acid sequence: CASSPGLARITDTQYF.

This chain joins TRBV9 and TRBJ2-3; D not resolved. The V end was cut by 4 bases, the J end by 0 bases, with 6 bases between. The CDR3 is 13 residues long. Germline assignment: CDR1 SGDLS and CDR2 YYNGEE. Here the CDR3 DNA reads TGTGCCAGCAGCTACTCTAGCACAGATACGCAGTATTTT. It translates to CASSYSSTDTQYF.

CDR3 nucleotides: TGTGCCAGCAGTGAACTCGGGACAGGGTCGGGTCGTCAAGAGACCCAGTACTTC. The encoded protein is CASSELGTGSGRQETQYF. The chain is built from TRBV2 and TRBJ2-5, with 9 bases that match TRBD1. Germline lookup yields CDR1 SNHLY and CDR2 FYNNEI. V dropped 2 bases and J dropped 2; count of bases not matched to a gene: 12. The CDR3 consists of 18 residues.

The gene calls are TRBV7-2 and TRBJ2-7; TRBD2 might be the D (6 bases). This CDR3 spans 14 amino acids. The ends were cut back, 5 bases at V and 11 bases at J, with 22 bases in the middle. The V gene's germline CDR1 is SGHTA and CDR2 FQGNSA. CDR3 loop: CASSPGTAEGSKYF. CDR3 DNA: TGTGCCAGCAGCCCGGGGACTGCTGAAGGGTCCAAGTACTTC.

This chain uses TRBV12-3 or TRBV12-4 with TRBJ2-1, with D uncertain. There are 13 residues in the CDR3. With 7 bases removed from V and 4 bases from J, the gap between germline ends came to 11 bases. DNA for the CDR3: TGTGCCAGCACTCAAACTGATTACAATGAGCAGTTCTTC. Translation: CASTQTDYNEQFF.

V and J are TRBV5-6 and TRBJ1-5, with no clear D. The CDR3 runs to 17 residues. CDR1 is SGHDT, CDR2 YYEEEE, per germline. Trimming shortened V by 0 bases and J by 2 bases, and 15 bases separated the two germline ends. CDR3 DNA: TGTGCCAGCAGCTTGGCGGGTTTTGGATACGGCAATCAGCCCCAGCATTTT. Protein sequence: CASSLAGFGYGNQPQHF.

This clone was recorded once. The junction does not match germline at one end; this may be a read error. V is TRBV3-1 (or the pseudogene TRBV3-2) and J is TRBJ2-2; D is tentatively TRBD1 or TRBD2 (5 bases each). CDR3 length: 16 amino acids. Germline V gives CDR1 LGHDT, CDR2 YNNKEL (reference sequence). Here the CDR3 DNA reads TGTGCCAGCAGCCCTCGAGGGGTGTCGAATACCGGGGAGCTGTTTTTT. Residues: CASSPRGVSNTGELFF.

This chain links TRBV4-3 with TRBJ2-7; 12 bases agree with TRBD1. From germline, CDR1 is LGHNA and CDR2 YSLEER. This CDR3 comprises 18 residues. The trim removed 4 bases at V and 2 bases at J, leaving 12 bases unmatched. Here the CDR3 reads CASSLPRDRGPGPYEQYF. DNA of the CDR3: TGCGCCAGCAGCCTACCCCGGGACAGGGGGCCGGGTCCCTACGAGCAGTACTTC.

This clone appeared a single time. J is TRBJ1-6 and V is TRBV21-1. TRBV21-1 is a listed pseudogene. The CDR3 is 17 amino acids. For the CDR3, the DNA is TGTGCCAGCAGCAAAGAAAGGCCAAGCTCCTATAATTCACCCCTCCACTTT. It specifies CASSKERPSSYNSPLHF.

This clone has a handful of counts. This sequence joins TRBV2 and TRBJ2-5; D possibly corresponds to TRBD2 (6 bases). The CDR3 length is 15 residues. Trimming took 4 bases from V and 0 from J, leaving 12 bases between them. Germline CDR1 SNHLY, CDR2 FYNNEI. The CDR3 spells CASSAEGPNQETQYF. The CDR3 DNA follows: TGTGCCAGCAGTGCGGAGGGCCCGAACCAAGAGACCCAGTACTTC.

The CDR3 nucleotides read TGCGCCAGCAGCTTGGCACAGGGGCTCCAAGAGACCCAGTACTTC. Translating gives CASSLAQGLQETQYF. This chain links TRBV5-1 with TRBJ2-5; 7 nucleotides align to TRBD1. V dropped 0 bases and J dropped 1; count of bases not matched to a gene: 3. CDR1 and CDR2 (germline): SGHRS, YFSETQ. CDR3 length: 15 residues.

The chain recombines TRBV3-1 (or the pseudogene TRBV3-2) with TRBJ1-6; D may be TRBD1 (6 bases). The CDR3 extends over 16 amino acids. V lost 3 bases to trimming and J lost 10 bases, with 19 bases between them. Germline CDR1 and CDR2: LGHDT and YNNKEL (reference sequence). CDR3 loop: CASSHFFRGAPSPLHF. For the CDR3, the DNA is TGTGCCAGCAGCCATTTCTTCAGGGGTGCCCCCTCACCCCTCCACTTT.

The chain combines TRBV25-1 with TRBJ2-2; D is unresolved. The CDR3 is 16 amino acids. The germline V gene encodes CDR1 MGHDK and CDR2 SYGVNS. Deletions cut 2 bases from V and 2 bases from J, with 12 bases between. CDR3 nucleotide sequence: TGTGCCAGCAGTGAAAGGCAGGATAGCAACACCGGGGAGCTGTTTTTT. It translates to CASSERQDSNTGELFF.

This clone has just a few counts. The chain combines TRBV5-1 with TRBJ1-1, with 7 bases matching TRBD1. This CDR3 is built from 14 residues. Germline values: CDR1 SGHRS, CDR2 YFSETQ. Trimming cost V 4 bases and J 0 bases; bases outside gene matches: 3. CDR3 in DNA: TGCGCCAGCAGCCAGGGACAGATGAACACTGAAGCTTTCTTT. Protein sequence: CASSQGQMNTEAFF. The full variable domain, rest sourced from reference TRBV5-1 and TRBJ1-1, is KAGVTQTPRYLIKTRGQQVTLSCSPISGHRSVSWYQQTPGQGLQFLFEYFSETQRNKGNFPGRFSGRQFSNSRSEMNVSTLELGDSALYLCASSQGQMNTEAFFGQGTRLTVV.